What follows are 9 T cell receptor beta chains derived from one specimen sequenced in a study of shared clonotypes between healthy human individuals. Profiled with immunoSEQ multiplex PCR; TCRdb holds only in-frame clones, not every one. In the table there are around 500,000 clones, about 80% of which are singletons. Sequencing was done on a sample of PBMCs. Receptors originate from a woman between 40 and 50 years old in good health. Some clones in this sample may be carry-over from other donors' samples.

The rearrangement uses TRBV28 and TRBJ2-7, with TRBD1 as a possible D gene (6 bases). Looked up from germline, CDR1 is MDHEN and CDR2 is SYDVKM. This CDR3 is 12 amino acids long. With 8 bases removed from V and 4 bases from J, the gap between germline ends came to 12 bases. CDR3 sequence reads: CASQGLPYEQYF. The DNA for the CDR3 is TGTGCCAGCCAGGGGCTACCTTACGAGCAGTACTTC.

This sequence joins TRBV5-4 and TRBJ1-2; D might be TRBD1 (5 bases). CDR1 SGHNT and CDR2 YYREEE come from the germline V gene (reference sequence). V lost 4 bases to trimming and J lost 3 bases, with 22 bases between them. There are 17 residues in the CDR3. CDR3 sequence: CASSPGGVGTEYYGYTF. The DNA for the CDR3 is TGTGCCAGCAGCCCCGGGGGGGTTGGTACCGAGTACTATGGCTACACCTTC.

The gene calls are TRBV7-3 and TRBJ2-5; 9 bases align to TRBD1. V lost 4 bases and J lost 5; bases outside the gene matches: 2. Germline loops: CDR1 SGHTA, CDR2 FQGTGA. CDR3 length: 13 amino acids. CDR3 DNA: TGTGCCAGCAGCTCCGGGACAGGGGAGACCCAGTACTTC. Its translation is CASSSGTGETQYF.

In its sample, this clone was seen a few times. The CDR3 nucleotides read TGTGCCAGCAGTCCAATCCTCCGGGCACCTGGATACAATGAGCAGTTCTTC. It codes for CASSPILRAPGYNEQFF. This chain uses TRBV7-2 with TRBJ2-1, with D unclear. This CDR3 region has 17 residues. Trimming took off 6 bases at V and 4 bases at J, with 22 bases between the two ends. In germline, CDR1 is SGHTA, CDR2 FQGNSA.

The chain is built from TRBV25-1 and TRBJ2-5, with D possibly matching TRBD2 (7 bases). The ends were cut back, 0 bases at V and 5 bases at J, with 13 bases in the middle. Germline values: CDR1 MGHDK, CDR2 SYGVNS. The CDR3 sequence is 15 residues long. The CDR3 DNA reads TGTGCCAGCAGTGAATATCGGGGGGCGCGGGAGACCCAGTACTTC. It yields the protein CASSEYRGARETQYF.

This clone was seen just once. The CDR3 spells CASSRRGREDTGELFF. In DNA form, the CDR3 reads TGCGCCAGCAGCCGACGGGGGCGGGAGGACACCGGGGAGCTGTTTTTT. The V call is TRBV5-1, the J call TRBJ2-2, with 8 bases fitting TRBD2. This CDR3 comprises 16 residues. Germline CDR1 reads SGHRS; CDR2 reads YFSETQ. The junction had 8 bases not matched to a gene; V was cut back by 4 bases and J by 3 bases. Drawing the rest from reference TRBV5-1 and TRBJ2-2, the complete variable domain is KAGVTQTPRYLIKTRGQQVTLSCSPISGHRSVSWYQQTPGQGLQFLFEYFSETQRNKGNFPGRFSGRQFSNSRSEMNVSTLELGDSALYLCASSRRGREDTGELFFGEGSRLTVL.

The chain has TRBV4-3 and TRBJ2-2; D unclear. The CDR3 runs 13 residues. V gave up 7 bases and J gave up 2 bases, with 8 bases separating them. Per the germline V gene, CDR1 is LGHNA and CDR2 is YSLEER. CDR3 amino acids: CASIGPNTGELFF. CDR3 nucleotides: TGCGCCAGCATCGGACCAAACACCGGGGAGCTGTTTTTT.

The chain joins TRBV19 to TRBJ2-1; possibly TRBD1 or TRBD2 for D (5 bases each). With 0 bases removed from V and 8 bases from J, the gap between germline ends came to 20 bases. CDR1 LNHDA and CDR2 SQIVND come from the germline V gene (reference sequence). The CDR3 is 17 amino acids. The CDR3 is CASSIDGTRRWLDEQFF. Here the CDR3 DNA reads TGTGCCAGTAGTATAGACGGGACGAGGCGGTGGTTGGATGAGCAGTTCTTC.

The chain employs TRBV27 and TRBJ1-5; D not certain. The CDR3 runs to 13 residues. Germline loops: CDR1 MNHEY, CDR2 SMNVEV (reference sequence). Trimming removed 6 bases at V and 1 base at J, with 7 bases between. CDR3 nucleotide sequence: TGTGCCAGCAGCCGCGACAGCAATCAGCCCCAGCATTTT. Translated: CASSRDSNQPQHF.